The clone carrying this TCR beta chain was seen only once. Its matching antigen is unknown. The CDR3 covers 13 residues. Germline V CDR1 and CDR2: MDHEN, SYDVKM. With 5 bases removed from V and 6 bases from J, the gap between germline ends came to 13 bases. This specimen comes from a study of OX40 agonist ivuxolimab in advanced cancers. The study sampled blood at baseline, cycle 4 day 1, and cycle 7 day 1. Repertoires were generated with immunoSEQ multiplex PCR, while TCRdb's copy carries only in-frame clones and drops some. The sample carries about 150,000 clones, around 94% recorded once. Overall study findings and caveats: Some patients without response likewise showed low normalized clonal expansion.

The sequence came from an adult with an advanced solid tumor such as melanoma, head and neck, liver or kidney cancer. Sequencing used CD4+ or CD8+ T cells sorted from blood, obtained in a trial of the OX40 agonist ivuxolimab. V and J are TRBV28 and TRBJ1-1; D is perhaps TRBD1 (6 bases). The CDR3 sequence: CASSTQGTSEAFF. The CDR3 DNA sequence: TGTGCCAGCAGTACCCAGGGGACCTCTGAAGCTTTCTTT. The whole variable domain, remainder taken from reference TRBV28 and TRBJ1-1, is DVKVTQSSRYLVKRTGEKVFLECVQDMDHENMFWYRQDPGLGLRLIYFSYDVKMKEKGDIPEGYSVSREKKERFSLILESASTNQTSMYLCASSTQGTSEAFFGQGTRLTVV.